A single sample gave rise to the 3 T cell receptor beta chains below, sequenced in a study of T cells after posttransplantation cyclophosphamide. Libraries were prepared by immunoSEQ multiplex PCR; TCRdb keeps only in-frame clonotypes and omits some of them. The repertoire consists of about 8,000 clones, none detected only once. Busulfan-fludarabine conditioning, marrow transplant, and cyclophosphamide on days +3 and +4 were administered. The material was PBMCs, obtained after allogeneic stem cell transplant with posttransplant cyclophosphamide. The receptors come from a female patient aged 45-65 years who received an allogeneic stem cell transplant from a related donor, was CMV-positive, and had no GVHD. Some of the T cells might come from the graft donor.

This clone has at least ten counts. This chain joins TRBV2 and TRBJ1-2; tentatively, D is TRBD1 (5 bases). The CDR3 extends over 12 amino acids. V was pared by 6 bases and J by 7 bases, with 12 bases between. In germline, CDR1 is SNHLY, CDR2 FYNNEI. The CDR3 reads CASSFREGGYTF. CDR3 nucleotides: TGTGCCAGCAGCTTCAGGGAGGGTGGCTACACCTTC. Full variable domain (rest looked up from reference TRBV2 and TRBJ1-2): EPEVTQTPSHQVTQMGQEVILRCVPISNHLYFYWYRQILGQKVEFLVSFYNNEISEKSEIFDDQFSVERPDGSNFTLKIRSTKLEDSAMYFCASSFREGGYTFGSGTRLTVV.

In this sample, this clone turned up many times. This sequence joins TRBV7-9 and TRBJ2-1, with a tentative D call TRBD2 (5 bases). The germline V gene encodes CDR1 SEHNR and CDR2 FQNEAQ (reference sequence). The germline V and J ends were trimmed by 6 bases and 6 bases, with 21 bases remaining between them. CDR3 size: 16 residues. As DNA, the CDR3 is TGTGCCAGCAGTTGGATCGGGGTAAGACCTTGCAATGAGCAGTTCTTC. This encodes CASSWIGVRPCNEQFF.

This clone was recorded at least ten times. The rearrangement joins TRBV30 to TRBJ1-1; D not resolved. The CDR3 runs 12 residues. CDR1 is GTSNPN, CDR2 SVGIG, per germline (reference sequence). Deletions cut 1 base from V and 10 bases from J, with 13 bases between. This chain's CDR3 is CAWSAGPGGAFF. The CDR3 DNA follows: TGTGCCTGGAGTGCTGGGCCCGGTGGAGCTTTCTTT.